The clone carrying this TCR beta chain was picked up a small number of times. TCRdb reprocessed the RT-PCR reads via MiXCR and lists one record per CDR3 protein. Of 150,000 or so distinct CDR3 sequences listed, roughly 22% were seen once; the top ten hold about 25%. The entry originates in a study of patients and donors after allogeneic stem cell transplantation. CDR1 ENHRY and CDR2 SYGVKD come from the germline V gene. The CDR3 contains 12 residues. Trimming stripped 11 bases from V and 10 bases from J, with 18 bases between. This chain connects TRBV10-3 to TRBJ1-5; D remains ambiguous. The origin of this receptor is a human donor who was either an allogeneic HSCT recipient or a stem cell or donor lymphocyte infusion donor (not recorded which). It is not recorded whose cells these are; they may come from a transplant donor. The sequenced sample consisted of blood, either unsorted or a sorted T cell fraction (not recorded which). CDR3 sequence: CAPPDRNLPQHF. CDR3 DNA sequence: TGTGCCCCCCCGGACCGTAACTTACCCCAGCATTTT.